The next 27 T cell receptor beta chains were all read from a single sample in a study of identical twins. TCRdb independently ran MiXCR on the 5' RACE reads; one entry per CDR3 protein. The sample records 250,000 to 300,000 distinct CDR3 sequences, less than 9.5% being singletons. These data were also reused for a study on yellow fever vaccine responses in identical twins.

The sample consisted of CD8+ T cells sorted from blood. The origin of the receptors is a woman younger than 35 in good health.

The gene calls are TRBV6-2 or TRBV6-3 and TRBJ2-5, with TRBD2 matching 11 bases. Looked up from germline, CDR1 is MNHEY and CDR2 is SVGEGT. This CDR3 spans 16 amino acids. After removal of 6 bases from V and 5 bases from J, the junction contained 11 bases not matched to a gene. CDR3 sequence reads: CASRTYGLAGYETQYF. Here the CDR3 DNA reads TGTGCCAGCAGAACGTACGGACTAGCGGGTTACGAGACCCAGTACTTC.

This clonotype was detected many times. V and J are TRBV7-9 and TRBJ1-2, with a possible D match to TRBD1 (6 bases). From germline, CDR1 is SEHNR and CDR2 FQNEAQ (reference sequence). This CDR3 spans 15 amino acids. Trimming took 5 bases from V and 0 from J, leaving 13 bases between them. In DNA, the CDR3 is TGTGCCAGCAGCCCAACGGGACATACTAACTATGGCTACACCTTC. It encodes CASSPTGHTNYGYTF. The full variable domain, rest sourced from reference TRBV7-9 and TRBJ1-2, is DTGVSQNPRHKITKRGQNVTFRCDPISEHNRLYWYRQTLGQGPEFLTYFQNEAQLEKSRLLSDRFSAERPKGSFSTLEIQRTEQGDSAMYLCASSPTGHTNYGYTFGSGTRLTVV.

A few counts support this clonotype. The rearrangement links TRBV7-2 to TRBJ2-7, with a possible D match to TRBD1 (6 bases). Trimming left V 5 bases short and J 5 bases short, with 16 bases between. CDR1 and CDR2 from the germline V gene are SGHTA and FQGNSA. The CDR3 totals 14 residues. The CDR3 region is CASSPPLDSDEQYF. CDR3 nucleotide sequence: TGTGCCAGCAGCCCTCCCCTGGACAGTGACGAGCAGTACTTC.

This clonotype was counted a few times. The chain combines TRBV7-8 with TRBJ1-5; 9 positions agree with TRBD1. The germline CDR1 and CDR2 sequences are SGHVS and FQNEAQ. J gave up 7 bases and V 0 bases, and 4 bases lay outside the gene matches. The CDR3 runs 15 residues. The CDR3, as DNA: TGTGCCAGCAGCTTAGCACAGGGGGCGGGACAGCCCCAGCATTTT. This sequence encodes CASSLAQGAGQPQHF.

With regard to this clonotype: The conserved phenylalanine or tryptophan normally closing the CDR3 is absent here, so this likely arose from a read error. The chain employs TRBV20-1 and TRBJ2-7, with D perhaps given as TRBD1 or TRBD2 (5 bases each). V lost 5 bases and J lost 2, with 19 bases in between. The CDR3 extends over 15 amino acids. CDR1 and CDR2 (germline): DFQATT, SNEGSKA (reference sequence). The CDR3, as DNA: TGCAGTGCTCCCGAAGGGGACCTACGGCCCTACGAGCAGTACTTA. Translating gives CSAPEGDLRPYEQYL.

This clonotype was seen a handful of times. The chain is built from TRBV7-8 and TRBJ2-2; a weak D match, TRBD2 (5 bases). Germline CDR1 reads SGHVS; CDR2 reads FQNEAQ. The CDR3 contains 15 residues. Deletions cut 7 bases from V and 7 bases from J, with 19 bases between. Here the CDR3 DNA reads TGTGCCAGCACCGTACCGGGAACTAGTAGCGGGGAGCTGTTTTTT. This encodes CASTVPGTSSGELFF.

This clonotype has more than one count but fewer than ten. V is TRBV28 and J is TRBJ2-3; D might be TRBD1 (6 bases). Trimming shortened V by 0 bases and J by 0 bases, and 10 bases separated the two germline ends. CDR1 is MDHEN and CDR2 is SYDVKM in the germline V gene. The CDR3 extends over 16 amino acids. The CDR3 nucleotides read TGTGCCAGCAGTTTATGGGGACACACTAGCACAGATACGCAGTATTTT. It codes for CASSLWGHTSTDTQYF.

The V and J genes are TRBV6-5 and TRBJ2-7, with 7 positions matching TRBD2. Losses at the gene ends were 2 bases for V and 0 bases for J; bases not matched to a gene: 4. The CDR3 covers 15 residues. The germline V gene has CDR1 MNHEY and CDR2 SVGAGI. DNA for the CDR3: TGTGCCAGCAGTTACAGGGACTACAACTCCTACGAGCAGTACTTC. This codes for CASSYRDYNSYEQYF.

This clonotype showed up just a few times. V gene TRBV28 combines with J gene TRBJ2-1; D is unclear. This CDR3 region has 12 residues. V was trimmed by 4 bases and J by 8 bases, leaving 9 bases between them. CDR1 is MDHEN, CDR2 SYDVKM, per germline. The CDR3 reads CASSSPSYEQFF. The CDR3 DNA follows: TGTGCCAGCAGTTCTCCCTCGTATGAGCAGTTCTTC.

The J gene is TRBJ2-7, the V gene TRBV4-3, with D perhaps assigned TRBD1 or TRBD2 (5 bases each). V shed 4 bases and J shed 4 bases, with 17 bases lying between them. CDR1 is LGHNA, CDR2 YSLEER, per germline. This CDR3 comprises 15 residues. The CDR3 bases are TGCGCCAGCAGCCTCGGGGCCGGGATGGGGTACGAGCAGTACTTC. Residues: CASSLGAGMGYEQYF.

This clonotype was counted a few times. The chain joins TRBV10-3 to TRBJ1-1, with TRBD1 matching 9 bases. Germline trimming cut 6 bases from V and 2 bases from J; bases unmatched to any gene: 7. The germline gives CDR1 ENHRY, CDR2 SYGVKD. The CDR3 sequence is 15 residues long. DNA for the CDR3: TGTGCCATCAGCGAAGGGACAGGGTTAAACACTGAAGCTTTCTTT. Amino acids: CAISEGTGLNTEAFF.

The gene calls are TRBV27 and TRBJ2-1; either TRBD1 or TRBD2 may supply D (6 bases each). The ends were cut back, 3 bases at V and 9 bases at J, with 12 bases in the middle. The CDR3 is 13 amino acids. CDR1 MNHEY and CDR2 SMNVEV come from the germline V gene (reference sequence). As DNA, the CDR3 is TGTGCCAGCAGTTTGGGGGGCCGGGGTGAGCAGTTCTTC. Translated, it gives CASSLGGRGEQFF.

The chain joins TRBV6-1 to TRBJ1-6; 9 positions match TRBD1. V was clipped by 6 bases and J by 9 bases; unmatched bases: 18. CDR1 and CDR2 (germline): MNHNS, SASEGT. The CDR3 has 18 residues. The DNA for the CDR3 is TGTGCCAGCAGCATCGAACAACCGGGACAGGGATTTTTTTCACCCCTCCACTTT. It codes for CASSIEQPGQGFFSPLHF.

This clonotype was seen more than once but under ten times. The J gene is TRBJ2-5, the V gene TRBV10-1; D possibly corresponds to TRBD1 (5 bases). In germline, CDR1 is WNHNN, CDR2 SYGVQD (reference sequence). CDR3 length: 14 residues. Trimming removed 3 bases from V and 1 base from J, with 9 bases in between. The CDR3 sequence: CASSDQGSQETQYF. CDR3 nucleotide sequence: TGCGCCAGCAGTGACCAGGGTTCCCAAGAGACCCAGTACTTC.

This clonotype has ten or more counts. The chain has TRBV12-3 or TRBV12-4 and TRBJ2-7; D unclear. CDR3 size: 12 residues. The germline V and J ends were trimmed by 3 bases and 5 bases, with 8 bases remaining between them. CDR3 amino acids: CASSFFVDEQYF. In nucleotides, the CDR3 is TGTGCCAGCAGTTTCTTCGTGGACGAGCAGTACTTC.

This clonotype has more than one count but fewer than ten. The chain joins TRBV20-1 to TRBJ2-7; TRBD2 might be the D (5 bases). The germline CDR1 and CDR2 sequences are DFQATT and SNEGSKA (reference sequence). V lost 3 bases to trimming and J lost 2 bases, with 14 bases between them. This CDR3 spans 14 amino acids. The CDR3, as DNA: TGCAGTGCTAGGGGAGACGTAACACCCTACGAGCAGTACTTC. Translated: CSARGDVTPYEQYF.

The chain employs TRBV11-2 and TRBJ2-7; the match to TRBD2 covers 13 bases. Per the germline V gene, CDR1 is SGHAT and CDR2 is FQNNGV. The CDR3 is 15 residues long. The V segment lost 6 bases and the J segment 4 bases; nucleotides outside the gene matches: 6. The CDR3 is CASSPPGLAGYEQYF. The CDR3 region has the DNA TGTGCCAGCAGTCCACCGGGACTAGCGGGATACGAGCAGTACTTC.

This clonotype was seen a few times. This sequence joins TRBV6-2 or TRBV6-3 and TRBJ2-1; D call uncertain. V was pared by 7 bases and J by 2 bases, with 9 bases between. Germline-derived CDR1 and CDR2 are MNHEY and SVGEGT. The CDR3 has 13 amino acids. CDR3 nucleotides: TGTGCCAGCATCGCGGCCCCCTACAATGAGCAGTTCTTC. This encodes CASIAAPYNEQFF.

In its sample, this clonotype was seen a few times. V and J are TRBV7-3 and TRBJ2-5; TRBD2 matches 13 bases. Losses at the gene ends were 4 bases for V and 2 bases for J; bases not matched to a gene: 7. CDR3 length: 17 residues. Germline CDR1 is SGHTA and CDR2 is FQGTGA. CDR3 sequence: CASSSRTSGGLQETQYF. The CDR3, as DNA: TGTGCCAGCAGCTCGAGGACTAGCGGGGGCCTTCAAGAGACCCAGTACTTC.

The CDR3 region has the DNA TGTGCCAGCAGCCCCCGGTCGCAGGGTTTGGACAATGAGCAGTTCTTC. Its translation: CASSPRSQGLDNEQFF. This chain connects TRBV28 to TRBJ2-1; a possible D gene is TRBD1 (5 bases). The germline gives CDR1 MDHEN, CDR2 SYDVKM. Trimming stripped 6 bases from V and 5 bases from J, with 20 bases between. This CDR3 spans 16 amino acids.

This clonotype has a handful of counts. The CDR3 DNA sequence: TGTGCCAGCAGTGGACGGACTGGGAACACCGGGGAGCTGTTTTTT. Its translation: CASSGRTGNTGELFF. The J gene is TRBJ2-2, the V gene TRBV12-3 or TRBV12-4; possibly TRBD2 for D (5 bases). V was clipped by 5 bases and J by 1 base, with 11 bases between them. This CDR3 has 15 amino acids.

V and J are TRBV20-1 and TRBJ2-3; 7 nucleotides agree with TRBD2. The CDR3 loop spans 15 amino acids. Germline CDR1 reads DFQATT; CDR2 reads SNEGSKA (reference sequence). Unmatched junction bases numbered 10, after V lost 1 base and J lost 6 bases. The chain's CDR3 is CSARVALATGDTQYF. CDR3 bases: TGCAGTGCTAGAGTAGCACTAGCGACGGGGGATACGCAGTATTTT.

This clonotype was seen many times. The chain carries TRBV3-1 and TRBJ2-7; 10 nucleotides agree with TRBD2. This CDR3 comprises 16 residues. J lost 5 bases, V lost 4 bases, and 11 bases had no gene match. The germline gives CDR1 LGHDT, CDR2 YNNKEL (reference sequence). CDR3 nucleotides: TGTGCCAGCAGCCTACTTGGAGGGACTAGCGACCACGAGCAGTACTTC. Its translation is CASSLLGGTSDHEQYF.

This clonotype was seen at least ten times. The chain has TRBV7-2 and TRBJ2-1; 11 bases fit TRBD2. The J segment lost 0 bases and the V segment lost 2 bases, leaving 3 bases of the junction unmatched. This CDR3 is built from 17 residues. The germline CDR1 and CDR2 sequences are SGHTA and FQGNSA. The CDR3: CASSLWGLAVSYNEQFF. The CDR3 DNA sequence: TGTGCCAGCAGCTTATGGGGACTAGCGGTCTCCTACAATGAGCAGTTCTTC.

CDR3 sequence (DNA): TGTGCCAGCAGAGATAGGGAGGACTATGGCTACACCTTC. Translating gives CASRDREDYGYTF. This sequence joins TRBV5-8 and TRBJ1-2; D is uncertain. V lost 5 bases, J lost 3 bases, and 11 bases lay in between. Per the germline V gene, CDR1 is SGHTS and CDR2 is YDEGEE. This CDR3 comprises 13 residues.

This rearrangement joins TRBV20-1 to TRBJ2-3; D perhaps matches TRBD1 (5 bases). From germline, CDR1 is DFQATT and CDR2 SNEGSKA (reference sequence). Trimming cost V 4 bases and J 14 bases, with 10 bases left between them. This CDR3 is built from 9 residues. CDR3 region: CSAKGVRYF. The CDR3 DNA follows: TGCAGTGCTAAAGGGGTTCGGTATTTT.

This clonotype was observed a few times. For the CDR3, the DNA is TGCAGTGCACCGGACGGGTTAACCTACGAGCAGTACTTC. Protein sequence: CSAPDGLTYEQYF. The chain links TRBV20-1 to TRBJ2-7; D gene ambiguous. This CDR3 is 13 amino acids long. In germline, CDR1 is DFQATT, CDR2 SNEGSKA (reference sequence). Trimming took off 6 bases at V and 2 bases at J, with 14 bases between the two ends.